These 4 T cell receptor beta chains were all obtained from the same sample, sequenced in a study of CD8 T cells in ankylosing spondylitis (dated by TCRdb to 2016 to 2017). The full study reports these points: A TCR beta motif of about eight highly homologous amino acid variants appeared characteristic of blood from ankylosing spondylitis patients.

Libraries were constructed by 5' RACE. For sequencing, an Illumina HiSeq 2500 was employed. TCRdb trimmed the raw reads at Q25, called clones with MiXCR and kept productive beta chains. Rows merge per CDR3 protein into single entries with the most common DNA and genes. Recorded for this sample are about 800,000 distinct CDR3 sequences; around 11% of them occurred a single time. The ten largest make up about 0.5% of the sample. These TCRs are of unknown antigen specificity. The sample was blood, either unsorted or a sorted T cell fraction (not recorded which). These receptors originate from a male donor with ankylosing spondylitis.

CDR3 DNA: TGTGCCATCAGCAACGGGGAGACCCAGTACTTC. It encodes CAISNGETQYF. The chain joins TRBV10-3 to TRBJ2-5, with unresolved D. The V and J ends lost 6 bases and 5 bases respectively, with 7 bases between them. CDR3 size: 11 residues. CDR1 is ENHRY, CDR2 SYGVKD, per germline.

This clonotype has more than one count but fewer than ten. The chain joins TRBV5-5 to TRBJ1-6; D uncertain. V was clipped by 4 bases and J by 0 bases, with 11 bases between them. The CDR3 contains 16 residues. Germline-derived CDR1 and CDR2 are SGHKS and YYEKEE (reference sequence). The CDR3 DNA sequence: TGTGCCAGCAGCCAAAGAATGAGCTCCTATAATTCACCCCTCCACTTT. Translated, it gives CASSQRMSSYNSPLHF. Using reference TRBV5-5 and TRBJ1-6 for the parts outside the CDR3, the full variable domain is DAGVTQSPTHLIKTRGQQVTLRCSPISGHKSVSWYQQVLGQGPQFIFQYYEKEERGRGNFPDRFSARQFPNYSSELNVNALLLGDSALYLCASSQRMSSYNSPLHFGNGTRLTVT.

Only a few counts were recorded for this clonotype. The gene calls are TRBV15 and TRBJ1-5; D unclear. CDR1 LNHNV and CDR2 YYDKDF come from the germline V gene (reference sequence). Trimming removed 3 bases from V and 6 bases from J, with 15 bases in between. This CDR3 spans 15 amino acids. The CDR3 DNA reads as TGTGCCACCAGCAGGGTGGAGAATCCCCCTCAGCCCCAGCATTTT. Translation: CATSRVENPPQPQHF.

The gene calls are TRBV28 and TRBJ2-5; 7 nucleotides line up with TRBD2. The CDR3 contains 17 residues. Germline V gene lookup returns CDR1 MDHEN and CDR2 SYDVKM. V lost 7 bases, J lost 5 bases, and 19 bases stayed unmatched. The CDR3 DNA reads TGTGCCAGCACCAAAAGTGGGCGGCAGGGAGGGTTTGAGACCCAGTACTTC. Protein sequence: CASTKSGRQGGFETQYF. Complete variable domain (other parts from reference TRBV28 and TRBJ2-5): DVKVTQSSRYLVKRTGEKVFLECVQDMDHENMFWYRQDPGLGLRLIYFSYDVKMKEKGDIPEGYSVSREKKERFSLILESASTNQTSMYLCASTKSGRQGGFETQYFGPGTRLLVL.